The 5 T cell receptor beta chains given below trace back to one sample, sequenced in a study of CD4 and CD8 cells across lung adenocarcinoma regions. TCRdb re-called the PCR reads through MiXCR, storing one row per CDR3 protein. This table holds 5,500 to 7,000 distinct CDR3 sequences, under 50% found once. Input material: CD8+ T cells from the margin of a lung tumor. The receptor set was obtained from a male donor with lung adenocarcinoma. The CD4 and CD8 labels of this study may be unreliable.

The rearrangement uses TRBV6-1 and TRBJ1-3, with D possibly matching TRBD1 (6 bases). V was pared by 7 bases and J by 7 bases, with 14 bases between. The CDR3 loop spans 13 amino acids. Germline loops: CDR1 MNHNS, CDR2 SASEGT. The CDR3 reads CASTLGGLNTIYF. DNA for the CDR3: TGTGCCAGCACCCTCGGGGGCTTGAACACCATATATTTT.

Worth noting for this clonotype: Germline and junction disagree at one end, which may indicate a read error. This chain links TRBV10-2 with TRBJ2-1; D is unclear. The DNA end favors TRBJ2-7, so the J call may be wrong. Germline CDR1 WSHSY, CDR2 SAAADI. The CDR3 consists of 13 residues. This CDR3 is CASSETPPPEQYF. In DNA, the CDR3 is TGTGCCAGCAGTGAAACACCTCCCCCCGAGCAGTACTTC.

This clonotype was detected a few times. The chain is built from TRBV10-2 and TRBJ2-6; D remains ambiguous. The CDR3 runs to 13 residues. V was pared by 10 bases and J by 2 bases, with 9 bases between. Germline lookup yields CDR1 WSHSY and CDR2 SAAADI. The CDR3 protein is CATTYPGANVLTF. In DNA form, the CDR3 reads TGCGCCACCACTTATCCTGGGGCCAACGTCCTGACTTTC.

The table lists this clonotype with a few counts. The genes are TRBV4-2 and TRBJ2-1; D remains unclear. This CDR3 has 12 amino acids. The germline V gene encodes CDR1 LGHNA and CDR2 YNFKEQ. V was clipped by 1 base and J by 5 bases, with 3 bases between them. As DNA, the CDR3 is TGTGCCAGCAGCCAAGGCAACAATGAGCAGTTCTTC. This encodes CASSQGNNEQFF.

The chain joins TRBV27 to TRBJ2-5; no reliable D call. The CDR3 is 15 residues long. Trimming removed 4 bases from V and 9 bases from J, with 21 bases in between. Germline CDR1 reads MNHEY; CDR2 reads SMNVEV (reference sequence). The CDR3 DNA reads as TGTGCCAGCAGTTCCCAATTACTTTACCTAAAGGCCCAGTACTTC. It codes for CASSSQLLYLKAQYF.